Listed below are T cell receptor beta chains from one sample, sequenced in a study of graft-versus-host responses after intestinal transplantation. These TCRs are of unknown antigen specificity. The data were produced by immunoSEQ multiplex PCR, yet TCRdb's version contains in-frame clones alone and is incomplete. The data show more than 85,000 clones, about 93% seen once. The material was unstimulated CD8+ T cells sorted from spleen or lymph node cells, obtained before intestinal transplant. The receptors here all came from a human donor who received an intestinal transplant. The CDR3 runs from the conserved cysteine through the conserved F or W. The order of the fields is CDR3 DNA, CDR3 protein, J gene, clone size, V gene, D gene. The D gene is left open where the match is weak. Clone size is shown for a subset of rows, as once, few, many or a class of expanded clone.

cdr3_nt: TGCGCCAGCAGCTCCGTCGGAGCGGGAGTTGCTAATACGCAGTATTTT
cdr3_aa: CASSSVGAGVANTQYF
j_call: TRBJ2-3
clone_size: -
v_call: TRBV5-1
d_call: TRBD2

cdr3_nt: TGTGCCTCGCGGGGAGAGTCCTACAATGAGCAGTTCTTC
cdr3_aa: CASRGESYNEQFF
j_call: TRBJ2-1
clone_size: -
v_call: TRBV6-6
d_call: -

cdr3_nt: TGTGCCAGCAGTGCCTCCCCAAGCGGCTACGAGCAGTACTTC
cdr3_aa: CASSASPSGYEQYF
j_call: TRBJ2-7
clone_size: -
v_call: TRBV27
d_call: -

cdr3_nt: TGTGCCGGCTCAACAGAGAACACTGAAGCTTTCTTT
cdr3_aa: CAGSTENTEAFF
j_call: TRBJ1-1
clone_size: -
v_call: TRBV7-9
d_call: -

cdr3_nt: TGTGCCAGCAGCTTAACGGGAGGTACGCAGTATTTT
cdr3_aa: CASSLTGGTQYF
j_call: TRBJ2-3
clone_size: -
v_call: TRBV7-6
d_call: TRBD2

cdr3_nt: TGTGCCAGCAGCTTAAGGGGCGGGAGGGAGACCCAGTACTTC
cdr3_aa: CASSLRGGRETQYF
j_call: TRBJ2-5
clone_size: -
v_call: TRBV13
d_call: TRBD2

cdr3_nt: TGTGCCAGCAGCTTAGGTTCCAGGTCCTACGAGCAGTACTTC
cdr3_aa: CASSLGSRSYEQYF
j_call: TRBJ2-7
clone_size: -
v_call: TRBV7-9
d_call: -

cdr3_nt: TGTGCCAGCAGCCCTCAGAGCTCCTACGAGCAGTACTTC
cdr3_aa: CASSPQSSYEQYF
j_call: TRBJ2-7
clone_size: -
v_call: TRBV14
d_call: -

cdr3_nt: TGTGCCAGCAGCCCCGGACAGGGCGGCTATGGCTACACCTTC
cdr3_aa: CASSPGQGGYGYTF
j_call: TRBJ1-2
clone_size: -
v_call: TRBV11-1
d_call: TRBD1

cdr3_nt: TGTGCCAGTAGTATCAGGCAGGGGTACTACAATGAGCAGTTCTTC
cdr3_aa: CASSIRQGYYNEQFF
j_call: TRBJ2-1
clone_size: -
v_call: TRBV19
d_call: -

cdr3_nt: TGTGCCAGCAGCTTTGTCCGCGGAAACACCGGGGAGCTGTTTTTT
cdr3_aa: CASSFVRGNTGELFF
j_call: TRBJ2-2
clone_size: -
v_call: TRBV7-8
d_call: -

cdr3_nt: TGTGCCAGCAGTTTGCTAGCTCAGGGGTCGGGGGCCAACGTCCTGACTTTC
cdr3_aa: CASSLLAQGSGANVLTF
j_call: TRBJ2-6
clone_size: -
v_call: TRBV27
d_call: -

cdr3_nt: TGTGCCATCAGTTGGGGGGGCGAGCAGTACTTC
cdr3_aa: CAISWGGEQYF
j_call: TRBJ2-7
clone_size: few
v_call: TRBV10-3
d_call: TRBD2

cdr3_nt: TGTGCCAGCAGCCGCCGCAGCGGACCCTCCTACGAGCAGTACTTC
cdr3_aa: CASSRRSGPSYEQYF
j_call: TRBJ2-7
clone_size: -
v_call: TRBV13
d_call: -

cdr3_nt: TGTGCCTGGAGTGTATTCCCCACGGCTTATCTCTACGAGCAGTACTTC
cdr3_aa: CAWSVFPTAYLYEQYF
j_call: TRBJ2-7
clone_size: -
v_call: TRBV30
d_call: -

cdr3_nt: TGTGCCAGCAGTGACGGACTAGCGGGGGATGAGCAGTTCTTC
cdr3_aa: CASSDGLAGDEQFF
j_call: TRBJ2-1
clone_size: -
v_call: TRBV6-4
d_call: TRBD2

cdr3_nt: TGTGCCAGCAGCCCCCAGGACCGTGACTTCTACGAGCAGTACTTC
cdr3_aa: CASSPQDRDFYEQYF
j_call: TRBJ2-7
clone_size: -
v_call: TRBV28
d_call: -

cdr3_nt: TGTGCCAGCTCACCAAGCGACAGGGGGTATCAGCCCCAGCATTTT
cdr3_aa: CASSPSDRGYQPQHF
j_call: TRBJ1-5
clone_size: once
v_call: TRBV18
d_call: TRBD1

cdr3_nt: TGTGCCAGCAGTCTGGGACAGTACTACGAGCAGTACTTC
cdr3_aa: CASSLGQYYEQYF
j_call: TRBJ2-7
clone_size: -
v_call: TRBV27
d_call: TRBD1

cdr3_nt: TGTGCCAGCACAGGTGGCAATGAGCAGTTCTTC
cdr3_aa: CASTGGNEQFF
j_call: TRBJ2-1
clone_size: -
v_call: TRBV6-5
d_call: -

cdr3_nt: TGTGCCAGCAATTATGCTACGGAGAACGAGCAGTACTTC
cdr3_aa: CASNYATENEQYF
j_call: TRBJ2-7
clone_size: -
v_call: TRBV6-5
d_call: -

cdr3_nt: TGTGCCAGCACCAATAGGGACGTGGGCTATGGCTACACCTTC
cdr3_aa: CASTNRDVGYGYTF
j_call: TRBJ1-2
clone_size: -
v_call: TRBV11-2
d_call: -

cdr3_nt: TGTGCCAGCAGTGAAAGGACTAGCGGACCCGGGGAGCTGTTTTTT
cdr3_aa: CASSERTSGPGELFF
j_call: TRBJ2-2
clone_size: once
v_call: TRBV6-4
d_call: TRBD2